These 12 T cell receptor beta chains were sequenced from one sample in a study of shared clonotypes between healthy human individuals. The protocol was immunoSEQ multiplex PCR, while the TCRdb copy is restricted to in-frame clones and leaves out a portion. The data hold 950,000 to 1,100,000 clones, with around 82% observed a single time. Sequenced material: memory CD4+ T cells from PBMCs. Regarding subset: CD45RA-negative fraction. These receptors were taken from a man between 18 and 29 years old in good health. Some clones in this sample may be carry-over from other donors' samples.

The genes are TRBV11-2 and TRBJ1-3; no clear D. Germline loops: CDR1 SGHAT, CDR2 FQNNGV. V lost 5 bases to trimming and J lost 5 bases, with 19 bases between them. CDR3 length equals 16 residues. CDR3 DNA sequence: TGTGCCAGCAGCGCGCCAGTACGGGAGAAAAGAAACACCATATATTTT. Its translation: CASSAPVREKRNTIYF.

The chain carries TRBV4-1 and TRBJ2-3; 9 nucleotides align to TRBD1. This CDR3 comprises 15 residues. In germline, CDR1 is MGHRA, CDR2 YSYEKL. The V segment lost 3 bases and the J segment 1 base; nucleotides outside the gene matches: 2. The CDR3 loop reads CASSQTGGGTDTQYF. The CDR3 nucleotides are TGCGCCAGCAGCCAGACAGGGGGAGGCACAGATACGCAGTATTTT.

This rearrangement joins TRBV5-8 to TRBJ2-7; no clear D. The CDR3 contains 14 residues. V was clipped by 4 bases and J by 7 bases, with 18 bases between them. Germline values: CDR1 SGHTS, CDR2 YDEGEE. The CDR3 spells CASSPSGQHREQYF. The CDR3 nucleotides are TGTGCCAGCAGCCCCAGTGGCCAGCATCGGGAGCAGTACTTC. Filled out from reference TRBV5-8 and TRBJ2-7, the complete variable domain reads EAGVTQSPTHLIKTRGQQATLRCSPISGHTSVYWYQQALGLGLQFLLWYDEGEERNRGNFPPRFSGRQFPNYSSELNVNALELEDSALYLCASSPSGQHREQYFGPGTRLTVT.

The V gene is TRBV5-5, the J gene TRBJ1-3; D call uncertain. Germline V lookup: CDR1 SGHKS, CDR2 YYEKEE (reference sequence). This CDR3 is 15 amino acids long. V was trimmed by 0 bases and J by 0 bases, leaving 7 bases between them. CDR3 DNA sequence: TGTGCCAGCAGCTTGGGTGGGAGCTCTGGAAACACCATATATTTT. This translates into CASSLGGSSGNTIYF.

This sequence joins TRBV28 and TRBJ2-1; a possible D gene is TRBD1 (6 bases). The CDR3 length is 16 residues. Germline CDR1 reads MDHEN; CDR2 reads SYDVKM. The V and J ends lost 4 bases and 6 bases respectively, with 19 bases between them. CDR3 loop: CASSSTFGGARNEQFF. DNA of the CDR3: TGTGCCAGCAGTTCAACTTTTGGGGGCGCTCGCAATGAGCAGTTCTTC.

The chain is built from TRBV6-1 and TRBJ2-3; D may be TRBD2 (6 bases). Trimming cost V 1 base and J 1 base, with 21 bases left between them. Germline lookup yields CDR1 MNHNS and CDR2 SASEGT. The CDR3 runs to 19 residues. The CDR3: CASSEGRVLAPGGTDTQYF. DNA for the CDR3: TGTGCCAGCAGTGAAGGGAGGGTCCTAGCCCCGGGAGGCACAGATACGCAGTATTTT.

The genes are TRBV6-5 and TRBJ2-1; D is unclear. V lost 6 bases to trimming and J lost 6 bases, with 12 bases between them. This CDR3 is built from 13 residues. Per the germline V gene, CDR1 is MNHEY and CDR2 is SVGAGI. The CDR3 is CASRSRRLNEQFF. As DNA, the CDR3 is TGTGCCAGCAGGAGCCGGAGACTCAATGAGCAGTTCTTC.

This clone has a handful of counts. The chain couples TRBV7-9 to TRBJ1-4, with 7 bases matching TRBD1. Germline CDR1 is SEHNR and CDR2 is FQNEAQ (reference sequence). The CDR3 loop spans 18 amino acids. V shed 5 bases, J shed 1 base, and the junction held 13 bases outside the gene matches. CDR3 residues: CASSQGDLTSQTNEKLFF. Here the CDR3 DNA reads TGTGCCAGCAGCCAGGGGGATTTGACCTCCCAAACTAATGAAAAACTGTTTTTT.

This clone was seen once. DNA of the CDR3: TGTGCCAGCAGCTTACAAGTGGGGGGAAACTATGGCTACACCTTC. Its protein is CASSLQVGGNYGYTF. V is TRBV7-2 and J is TRBJ1-2; D is perhaps TRBD1 (5 bases). V was pared by 2 bases and J by 2 bases, with 12 bases between. The germline CDR1 and CDR2 sequences are SGHTA and FQGNSA. CDR3 size: 15 residues.

Remarks on this clone: Its ends do not fully match the called genes, so a read error is possible. Other DNA sequences of this sample code for an identical CDR3. The chain carries TRBV7-9 and TRBJ2-1; D might be TRBD1 (6 bases). Germline-derived CDR1 and CDR2 are SEHNR and FQNEAQ (reference sequence). The CDR3 is made up of 15 amino acids. CDR3 amino acids: CASSLVPGAYNEQFF. CDR3 sequence (DNA): TGCGCCAGCAGCTTAGTTCCAGGGGCCTACAATGAGCAGTTCTTC.

The chain is built from TRBV28 and TRBJ1-1; D might be TRBD1 (5 bases). CDR1 is MDHEN and CDR2 is SYDVKM in the germline V gene. V was trimmed by 7 bases and J by 1 base, leaving 19 bases between them. There are 16 residues in the CDR3. The CDR3 nucleotides are TGTGCCAGCATGACCGGCCAGGGATTCAAGAACACTGAAGCTTTCTTT. This sequence encodes CASMTGQGFKNTEAFF.

The chain uses TRBV4-2 and TRBJ2-3; D may correspond to TRBD1 or TRBD2 (5 bases each). Germline V gene sequence: CDR1 LGHNA, CDR2 YNFKEQ. Trimming cost V 4 bases and J 4 bases, with 12 bases left between them. The CDR3 extends over 14 amino acids. In DNA form, the CDR3 reads TGTGCCAGCAGCCCTCCGGGACGGGCAGATACGCAGTATTTT. This codes for CASSPPGRADTQYF.